The 8 T cell receptor beta chains below were found in one sample sequenced in a study of blood T cell repertoires in COVID-19. Assay used: immunoSEQ multiplex PCR; TCRdb lists only in-frame clones, some missing. The sample contains roughly 64,000 clones, around 84% of which appear only once. The sequenced material came from peripheral blood. All receptors derive from an older woman with acute or convalescent COVID-19.

The rearrangement uses TRBV10-3 and TRBJ2-2; TRBD1 matches at 8 bases. V was clipped by 7 bases and J by 8 bases; unmatched bases: 9. Germline V gene lookup returns CDR1 ENHRY and CDR2 SYGVKD. The CDR3 is 14 amino acids. The CDR3 DNA reads as TGTGCCATCAATGACAGGGGTGGGGAAGGGGAGCTGTTTTTT. Translated, it gives CAINDRGGEGELFF.

This chain connects TRBV11-3 to TRBJ1-6, with 7 nucleotides matching TRBD1. Losses at the gene ends were 6 bases for V and 7 bases for J; bases not matched to a gene: 12. Germline assignment: CDR1 SGHNT and CDR2 YENEEA. This CDR3 comprises 16 residues. CDR3 region: CASSSTLTGLNSPLHF. The DNA of the CDR3 is TGTGCCAGCAGTTCTACTTTGACAGGGCTGAATTCACCCCTCCACTTT.

The V gene is TRBV25-1, the J gene TRBJ1-2; D uncertain. CDR3 length: 13 amino acids. V shed 2 bases and J shed 2 bases, with 6 bases lying between them. Germline values: CDR1 MGHDK, CDR2 SYGVNS. The CDR3 nucleotides are TGTGCCAGCAGTGAACCTGTAAACTATGGCTACACCTTC. It codes for CASSEPVNYGYTF.

The chain joins TRBV5-5 to TRBJ1-6; 7 positions agree with TRBD1. The germline V gene has CDR1 SGHKS and CDR2 YYEKEE (reference sequence). J was trimmed by 10 bases and V by 0 bases; bases with no gene match: 4. There are 14 residues in the CDR3. CDR3 amino acids: CASSLEGGGSPLHF. CDR3 nucleotide sequence: TGTGCCAGCAGCTTGGAAGGGGGCGGCTCACCCCTCCACTTT.

The chain has TRBV19 and TRBJ1-2, with D possibly being TRBD1 (6 bases). V lost 7 bases, J lost 2 bases, and 14 bases lay in between. The CDR3 is 14 amino acids. Looked up from germline, CDR1 is LNHDA and CDR2 is SQIVND (reference sequence). CDR3 sequence: CASTPITGNYGYTF. DNA for the CDR3: TGTGCCAGTACCCCAATTACAGGGAACTATGGCTACACCTTC.

This chain connects TRBV5-6 to TRBJ1-6; a weak D match, TRBD1 (6 bases). With 0 bases removed from V and 5 bases from J, the gap between germline ends came to 12 bases. This CDR3 region has 16 residues. Germline V gene data show CDR1 as SGHDT and CDR2 as YYEEEE. The CDR3, as DNA: TGTGCCAGCAGCTTGGCTTATAGGGACAATAATTCACCCCTCCACTTT. Amino acids: CASSLAYRDNNSPLHF.

A few counts support this clone. This chain links TRBV4-1 with TRBJ1-1; possibly TRBD1 for D (5 bases). The CDR3 is 17 amino acids. The V end lost 4 bases, the J end lost 4 bases, and 22 bases lay between the germline ends. The germline CDR1 and CDR2 sequences are MGHRA and YSYEKL. CDR3 nucleotide sequence: TGCGCCAGCAGCCCGAACCGCGGGGGTGTGGGAATCACTGAAGCTTTCTTT. Residues: CASSPNRGGVGITEAFF.

About this clone: Compared with germline, one end of the junction differs, possibly owing to a read error. The chain combines TRBV7-9 with TRBJ2-5; 11 bases match TRBD2. The CDR3 is 15 amino acids. Germline values: CDR1 SEHNR, CDR2 FQNEAQ (reference sequence). The CDR3 DNA follows: TGTGCCTGCAGTATAGCGGGGGGGCTTTTGGAGACCCAGTACTTC. This translates into CACSIAGGLLETQYF.